This T cell receptor (beta chain) comes out of a study of T-cell reconstitution after alpha-beta-depleted transplantation in children. Study findings and constraints: Newly made T cells mostly supplied T-cell counts and diversity one year after transplant. Surviving recipient T cells and thymic progenitors underlay high day-60 TCRbeta diversity in some patients. Reportedly, only several hundred clones from non-depleted graft cells drove alpha-beta T-cell counts at about two months.

As concerns this clonotype: The antigen is unknown.

Unique molecular identifiers were incorporated into the prepared TCRbeta library. TCRdb used MiXCR to reprocess the PCR reads, holding one entry per CDR3 protein. The sample holds hundreds of thousands of distinct CDR3 sequences, 15% to 20% seen once. Germline assignment: CDR1 MNHEY and CDR2 SMNVEV (reference sequence). The CDR3 has 15 residues. With V trimmed by 5 bases and J by 1 base, 8 bases remained unmatched. The rearrangement joins TRBV27 to TRBJ2-7; 7 bases map to TRBD1. The specimen comprised PBMCs, mostly from graft donor cells, sampled 360 days after TCRalphabeta/CD19-depleted stem cell transplant. This sequence was found in a male patient between 10 and 17 years old who had a stem cell transplant for acute lymphoblastic leukemia, so the T cells may come from the graft donor. CDR3 sequence (DNA): TGTGCCAGCAGTGACAGGGTCATTACTTCCTACGAGCAGTACTTC. This gives the protein CASSDRVITSYEQYF.